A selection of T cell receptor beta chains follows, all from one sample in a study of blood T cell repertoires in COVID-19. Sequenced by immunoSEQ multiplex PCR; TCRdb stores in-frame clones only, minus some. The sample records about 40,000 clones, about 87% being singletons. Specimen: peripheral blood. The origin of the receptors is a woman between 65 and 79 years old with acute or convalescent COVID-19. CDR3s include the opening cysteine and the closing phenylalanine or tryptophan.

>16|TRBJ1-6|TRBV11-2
CASSLDRSSYNSPLHF
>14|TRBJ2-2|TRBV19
CASSITGNTGELFF
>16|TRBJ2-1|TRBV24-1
CATSDFGQRGNNEQFF
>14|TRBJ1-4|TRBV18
CASSPTGYNEKLFF
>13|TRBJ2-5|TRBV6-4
CASRGYPQETQYF
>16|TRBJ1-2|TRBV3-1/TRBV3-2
CASSQVGARFRSGYTF
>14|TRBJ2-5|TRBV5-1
CASSPATSFETQYF
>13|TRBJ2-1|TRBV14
CASSPLLDSEQFF
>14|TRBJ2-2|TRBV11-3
CASSKLAETGELFF
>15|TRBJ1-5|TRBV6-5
CASRTDRGEEQPQHF
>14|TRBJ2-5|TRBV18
CASSLDGGLETQYF
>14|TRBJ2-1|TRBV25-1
CASSDPPWQNEQFF